The 3 T cell receptor beta chains below come from one sample, sequenced in a study of sequential checkpoint blockade in melanoma. Data came from immunoSEQ multiplex PCR; TCRdb stores just in-frame clones and leaves some out. This repertoire shows under 15,000 clones, 60% to 80% found once; its top ten account for around 50%. As to treatment: randomized to nivolumab then ipilimumab (arm A) or the reverse (arm B). This specimen was CD8+ T cells sorted from blood (inferred from file names), taken from a patient given nivolumab and ipilimumab in sequence. The source of these receptors is a human patient with melanoma. Some clones in this sample may be carry-over from other donors' samples.

V is TRBV19 and J is TRBJ2-7, with 13 bases fitting TRBD2. Trimming removed 6 bases from V and 3 bases from J; junction bases left unmatched: 8. This CDR3 is built from 16 residues. The germline gives CDR1 LNHDA, CDR2 SQIVND (reference sequence). The CDR3 coding sequence is TGTGCCAGTAGCCACCTCCGACTAGCGGGGGGCTACGAGCAGTACTTC. This gives the protein CASSHLRLAGGYEQYF.

The chain is built from TRBV7-9 and TRBJ1-4; 9 bases agree with TRBD1. Germline loops: CDR1 SEHNR, CDR2 FQNEAQ (reference sequence). The CDR3 length is 15 residues. Trimming removed 4 bases from V and 7 bases from J; junction bases left unmatched: 7. The CDR3 DNA sequence: TGTGCCAGCAGCTCGCTGACAGGGGGAGGTGAAAAACTGTTTTTT. This encodes CASSSLTGGGEKLFF.

This clone showed up just once. This rearrangement joins TRBV7-9 to TRBJ2-7; 8 nucleotides match TRBD1. This CDR3 has 14 amino acids. Germline V gene sequence: CDR1 SEHNR, CDR2 FQNEAQ (reference sequence). With 5 bases clipped from V and 2 bases from J, the junction kept 5 bases outside the gene matches. The DNA of the CDR3 is TGTGCCAGCAGCCCTCAGGACAGGGCCTACGAGCAGTACTTC. This gives the protein CASSPQDRAYEQYF.